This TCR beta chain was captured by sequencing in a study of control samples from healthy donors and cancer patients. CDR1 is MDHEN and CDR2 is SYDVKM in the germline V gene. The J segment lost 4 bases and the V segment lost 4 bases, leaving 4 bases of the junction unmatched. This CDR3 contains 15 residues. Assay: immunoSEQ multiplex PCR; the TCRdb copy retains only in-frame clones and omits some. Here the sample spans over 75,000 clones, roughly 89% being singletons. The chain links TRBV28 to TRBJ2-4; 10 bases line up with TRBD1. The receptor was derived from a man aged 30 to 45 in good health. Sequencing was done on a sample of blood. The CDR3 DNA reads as TGTGCCAGCAGTTCGGAGGGACAGGGGAAAAACATTCAGTACTTC. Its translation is CASSSEGQGKNIQYF.